This TCR beta chain was captured in a study of OX40 agonist ivuxolimab in advanced cancers. Study background: Three patients got partial responses; one had hepatocellular carcinoma and two had cutaneous melanoma.

Sequenced by immunoSEQ multiplex PCR; TCRdb stores in-frame clones only, minus some. The repertoire holds about 58,000 clones, with 80% to 90% as singletons. Trimming removed 5 bases at V and 0 bases at J, with 11 bases between. The CDR3 spans 14 residues. Germline CDR1 SGHTA, CDR2 FQGNSA. Findings of the study overall: Partial responders at 0.1-3.0 mg/kg showed near-lowest clonal expansion. Clonal expansion was seen in CD4+ and CD8+ blood T cells by week 6 at 0.1 to 3.0 mg/kg.

A word on this clone: As yet, its antigen is unknown. Other DNA sequences from this sample encode an identical CDR3 as well.

This TCR came from an adult with an advanced solid tumor such as melanoma, head and neck, liver or kidney cancer. This rearrangement joins TRBV7-2 to TRBJ2-7; D gene ambiguous. The material was CD4+ or CD8+ T cells sorted from blood, obtained in a trial of the OX40 agonist ivuxolimab. CDR3: CASSPGPVSYEQYF. For the CDR3, the DNA is TGTGCCAGCAGCCCCGGGCCGGTCTCCTACGAGCAGTACTTC.